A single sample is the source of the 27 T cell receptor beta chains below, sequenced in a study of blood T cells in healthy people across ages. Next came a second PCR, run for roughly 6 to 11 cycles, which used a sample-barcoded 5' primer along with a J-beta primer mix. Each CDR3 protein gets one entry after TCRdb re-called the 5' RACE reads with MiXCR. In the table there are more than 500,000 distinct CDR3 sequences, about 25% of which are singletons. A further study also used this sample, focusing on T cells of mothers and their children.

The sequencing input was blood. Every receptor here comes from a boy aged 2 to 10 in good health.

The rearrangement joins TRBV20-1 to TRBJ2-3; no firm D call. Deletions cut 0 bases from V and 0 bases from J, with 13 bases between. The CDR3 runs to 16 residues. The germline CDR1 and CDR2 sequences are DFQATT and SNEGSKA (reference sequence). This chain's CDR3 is CSARDGRVASTDTQYF. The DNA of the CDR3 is TGCAGTGCTAGAGATGGACGGGTCGCTAGCACAGATACGCAGTATTTT.

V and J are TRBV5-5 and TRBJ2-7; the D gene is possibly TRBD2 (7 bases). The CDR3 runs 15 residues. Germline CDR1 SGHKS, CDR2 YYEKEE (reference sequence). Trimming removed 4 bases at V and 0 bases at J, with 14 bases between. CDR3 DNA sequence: TGTGCCAGCAGCGGAGGGGGGGCCCCCTCCTACGAGCAGTACTTC. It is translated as CASSGGGAPSYEQYF.

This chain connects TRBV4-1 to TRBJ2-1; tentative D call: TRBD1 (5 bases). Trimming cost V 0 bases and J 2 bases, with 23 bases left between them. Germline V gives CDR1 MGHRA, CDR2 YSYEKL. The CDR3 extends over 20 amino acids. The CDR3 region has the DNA TGCGCCAGCAGCCAAGATCTCAGGGATTCGTTTGGAGTTACCTACAATGAGCAGTTCTTC. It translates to CASSQDLRDSFGVTYNEQFF.

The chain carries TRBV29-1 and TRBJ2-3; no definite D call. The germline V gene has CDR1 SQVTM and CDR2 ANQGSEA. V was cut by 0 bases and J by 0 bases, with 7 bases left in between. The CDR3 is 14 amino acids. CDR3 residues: CSVEDVPSTDTQYF. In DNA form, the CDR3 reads TGCAGCGTTGAAGATGTACCTAGCACAGATACGCAGTATTTT.

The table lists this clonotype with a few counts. The CDR3 DNA reads TGCAGTGCTAGAGAAAGGGGTGGTCAGCCCCAGCATTTT. Translating gives CSARERGGQPQHF. This rearrangement joins TRBV20-1 to TRBJ1-5; tentatively, D is TRBD1 (5 bases). The V gene lost 0 bases and the J gene lost 6 bases, with 9 bases spanning the gap. The CDR3 extends over 13 amino acids. CDR1 and CDR2 from the germline V gene are DFQATT and SNEGSKA (reference sequence).

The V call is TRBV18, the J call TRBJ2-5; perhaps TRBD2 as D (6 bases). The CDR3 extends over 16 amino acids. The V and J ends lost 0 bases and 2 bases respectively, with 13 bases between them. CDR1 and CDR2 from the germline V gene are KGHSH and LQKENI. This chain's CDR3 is CASSPPNLASQETQYF. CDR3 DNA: TGTGCCAGCTCACCACCGAACCTAGCGTCACAAGAGACCCAGTACTTC.

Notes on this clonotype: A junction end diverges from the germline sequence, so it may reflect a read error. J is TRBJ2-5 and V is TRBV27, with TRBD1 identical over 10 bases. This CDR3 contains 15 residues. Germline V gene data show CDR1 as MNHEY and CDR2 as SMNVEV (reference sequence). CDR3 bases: TGTGCCAGTAGTTTATATGGACAGGGGGAAGAGACCCAGTACTTC. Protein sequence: CASSLYGQGEETQYF.

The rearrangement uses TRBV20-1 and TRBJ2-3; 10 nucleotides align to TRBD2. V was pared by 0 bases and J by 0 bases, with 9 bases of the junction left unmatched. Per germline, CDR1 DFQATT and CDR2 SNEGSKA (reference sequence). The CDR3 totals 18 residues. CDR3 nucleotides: TGCAGTGCTAGAGATGGGGCTAGCGGGAGAGTAAGCACAGATACGCAGTATTTT. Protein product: CSARDGASGRVSTDTQYF.

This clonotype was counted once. This CDR3 reads CSARDASGANEQFF. For the CDR3, the DNA is TGCAGTGCTAGAGATGCTTCCGGGGCCAATGAGCAGTTCTTC. The chain has TRBV20-1 and TRBJ2-1, with D possibly being TRBD1 or TRBD2 (5 bases each). The CDR3 has 14 amino acids. Germline CDR1 and CDR2: DFQATT and SNEGSKA (reference sequence). Trimming stripped 0 bases from V and 6 bases from J, with 12 bases between.

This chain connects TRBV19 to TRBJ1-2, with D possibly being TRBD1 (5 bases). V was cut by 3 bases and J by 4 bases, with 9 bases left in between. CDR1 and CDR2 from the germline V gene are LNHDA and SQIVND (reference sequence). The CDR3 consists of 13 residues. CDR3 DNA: TGTGCCAGTAGTATCGCAGGGCGCTATGGCTACACCTTC. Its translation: CASSIAGRYGYTF.

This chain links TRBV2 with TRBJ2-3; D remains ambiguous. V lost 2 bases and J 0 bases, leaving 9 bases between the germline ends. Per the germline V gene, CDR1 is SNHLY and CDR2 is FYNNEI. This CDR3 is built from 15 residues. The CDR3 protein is CASSEFGQSTDTQYF. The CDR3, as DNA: TGTGCCAGCAGTGAATTCGGGCAAAGCACAGATACGCAGTATTTT. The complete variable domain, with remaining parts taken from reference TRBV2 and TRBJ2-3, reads EPEVTQTPSHQVTQMGQEVILRCVPISNHLYFYWYRQILGQKVEFLVSFYNNEISEKSEIFDDQFSVERPDGSNFTLKIRSTKLEDSAMYFCASSEFGQSTDTQYFGPGTRLTVL.

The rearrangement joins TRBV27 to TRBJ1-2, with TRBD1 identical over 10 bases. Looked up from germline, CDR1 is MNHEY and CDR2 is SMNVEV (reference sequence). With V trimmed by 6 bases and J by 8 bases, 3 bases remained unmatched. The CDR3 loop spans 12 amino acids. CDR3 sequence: CASRTGQGGYTF. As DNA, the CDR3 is TGTGCCAGCAGAACGGGACAGGGGGGCTACACCTTC.

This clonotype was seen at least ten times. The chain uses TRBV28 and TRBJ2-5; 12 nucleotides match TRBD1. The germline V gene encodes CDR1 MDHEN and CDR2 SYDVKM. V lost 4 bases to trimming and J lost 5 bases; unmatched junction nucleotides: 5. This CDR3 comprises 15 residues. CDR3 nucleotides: TGTGCCAGCAGTTGGGGACAGGGGGCTAGGGAGACCCAGTACTTC. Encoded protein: CASSWGQGARETQYF.

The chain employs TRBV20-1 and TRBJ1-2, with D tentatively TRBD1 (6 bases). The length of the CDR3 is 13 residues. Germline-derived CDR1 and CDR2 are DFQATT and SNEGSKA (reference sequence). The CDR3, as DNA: TGCCCAGACGGGGACACCCTTAACTATGGCTACACCTTC. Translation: CPDGDTLNYGYTF.

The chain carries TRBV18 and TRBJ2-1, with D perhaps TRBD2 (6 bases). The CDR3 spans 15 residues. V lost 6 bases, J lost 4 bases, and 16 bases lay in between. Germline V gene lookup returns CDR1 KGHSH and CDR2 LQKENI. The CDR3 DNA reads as TGTGCCAGCTCCGGAGGTGGGGGAGGATACAATGAGCAGTTCTTC. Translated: CASSGGGGGYNEQFF.

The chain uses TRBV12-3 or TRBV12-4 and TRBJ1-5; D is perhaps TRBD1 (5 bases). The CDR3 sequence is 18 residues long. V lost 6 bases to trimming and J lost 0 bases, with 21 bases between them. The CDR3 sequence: CASSYGTGALHSNQPQHF. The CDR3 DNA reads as TGTGCCAGCAGCTATGGCACAGGCGCCCTCCATAGCAATCAGCCCCAGCATTTT.

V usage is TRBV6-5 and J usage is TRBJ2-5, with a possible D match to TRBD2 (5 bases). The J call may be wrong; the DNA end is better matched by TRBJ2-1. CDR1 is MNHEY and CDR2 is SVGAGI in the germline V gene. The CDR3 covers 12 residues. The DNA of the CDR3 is TGTGCCAGCGCTGAGGGATTTAATGAGCAGTTCTTC. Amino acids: CASAEGFNEQFF.

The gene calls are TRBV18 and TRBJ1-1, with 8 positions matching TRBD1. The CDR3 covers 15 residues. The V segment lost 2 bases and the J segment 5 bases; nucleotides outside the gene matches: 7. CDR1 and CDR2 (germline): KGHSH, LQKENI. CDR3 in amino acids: CASSPDNRGLTEAFF. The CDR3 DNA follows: TGTGCCAGCTCACCAGATAACAGGGGGTTAACTGAAGCTTTCTTT.

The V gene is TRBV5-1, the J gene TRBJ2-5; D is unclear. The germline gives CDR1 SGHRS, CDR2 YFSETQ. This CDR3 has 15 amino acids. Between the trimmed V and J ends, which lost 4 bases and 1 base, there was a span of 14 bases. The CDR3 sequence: CASSQLAVPQETQYF. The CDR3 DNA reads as TGCGCCAGCAGCCAGCTTGCAGTTCCCCAAGAGACCCAGTACTTC.

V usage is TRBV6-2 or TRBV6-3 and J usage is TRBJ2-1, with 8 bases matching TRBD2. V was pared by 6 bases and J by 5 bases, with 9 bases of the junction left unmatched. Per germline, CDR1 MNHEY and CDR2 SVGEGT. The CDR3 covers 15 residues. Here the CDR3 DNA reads TGTGCCAGCAGAACTAGCGGACTGTCTCACAATGAGCAGTTCTTC. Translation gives CASRTSGLSHNEQFF.

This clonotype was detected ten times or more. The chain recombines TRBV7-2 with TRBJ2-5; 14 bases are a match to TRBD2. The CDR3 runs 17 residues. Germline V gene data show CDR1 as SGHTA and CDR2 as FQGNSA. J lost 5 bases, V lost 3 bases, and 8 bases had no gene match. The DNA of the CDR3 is TGTGCCAGCAGCTTTCCCTGGACTAGCGGGGGGTTCGAGACCCAGTACTTC. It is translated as CASSFPWTSGGFETQYF.

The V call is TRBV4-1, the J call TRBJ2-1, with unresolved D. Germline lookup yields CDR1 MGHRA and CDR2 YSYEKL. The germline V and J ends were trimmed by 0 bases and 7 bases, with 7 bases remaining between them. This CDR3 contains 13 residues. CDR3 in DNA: TGCGCCAGCAGCCAAGAGTCCGGGAATGAGCAGTTCTTC. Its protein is CASSQESGNEQFF.

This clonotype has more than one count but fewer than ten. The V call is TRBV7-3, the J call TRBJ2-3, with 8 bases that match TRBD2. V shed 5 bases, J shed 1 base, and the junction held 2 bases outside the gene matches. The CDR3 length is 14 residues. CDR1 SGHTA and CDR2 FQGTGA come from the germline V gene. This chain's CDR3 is CASSRAGGTDTQYF. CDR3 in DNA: TGTGCCAGCAGCAGAGCGGGGGGCACAGATACGCAGTATTTT.

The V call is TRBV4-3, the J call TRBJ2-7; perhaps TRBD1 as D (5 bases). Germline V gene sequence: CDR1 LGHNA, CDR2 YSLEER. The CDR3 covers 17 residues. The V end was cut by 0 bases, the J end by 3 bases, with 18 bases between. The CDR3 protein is CASSQEGQEGPFYEQYF. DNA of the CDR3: TGCGCCAGCAGCCAAGAGGGGCAAGAAGGCCCCTTCTACGAGCAGTACTTC.

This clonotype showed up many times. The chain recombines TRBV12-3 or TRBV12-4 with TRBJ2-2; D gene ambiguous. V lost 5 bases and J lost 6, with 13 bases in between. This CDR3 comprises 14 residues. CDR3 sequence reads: CASSRGAGAGELFF. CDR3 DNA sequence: TGTGCCAGCAGTCGAGGAGCCGGTGCCGGGGAGCTGTTTTTT.

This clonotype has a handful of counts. CDR3 DNA: TGTGCCAGCAGCCGTGGTCAGACCTATGGCTACACCTTC. Translation: CASSRGQTYGYTF. The chain joins TRBV5-5 to TRBJ1-2; no firm D call. This CDR3 has 13 amino acids. V lost 4 bases, J lost 4 bases, and 11 bases lay in between. CDR1 SGHKS and CDR2 YYEKEE come from the germline V gene (reference sequence).

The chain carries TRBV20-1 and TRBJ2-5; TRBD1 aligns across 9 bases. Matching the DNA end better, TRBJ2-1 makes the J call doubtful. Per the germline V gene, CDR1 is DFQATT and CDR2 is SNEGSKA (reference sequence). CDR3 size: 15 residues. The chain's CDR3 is CSARAQDRGGNEQFF. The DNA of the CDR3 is TGCAGTGCTAGAGCCCAGGACAGGGGCGGCAATGAGCAGTTCTTC.